The 30 T cell receptor beta chains presented below share a single source sample, sequenced in a study of shared clonotypes between healthy human individuals. Some clones are missing from TCRdb's copy, which holds only in-frame ones; the method was immunoSEQ multiplex PCR. Of 2.5 million or so clones in the sample, approximately 90% are singletons; the top ten hold 0.13% to 0.15%. The specimen was naive CD4+ T cells sorted from blood. Subset meaning: CD45RA+ positively selected. Receptor source: a man between 18 and 35 years old in good health.

The CDR3 bases are TGTGCCAGCAGTTCTCGGACAGGGTTGAAAGAGACCCAGTACTTC. Encoded protein: CASSSRTGLKETQYF. The chain combines TRBV6-6 with TRBJ2-5; TRBD1 matches at 8 bases. CDR1 is MNHNY, CDR2 SVGAGI, per germline (reference sequence). The CDR3 runs 15 residues. With V trimmed by 4 bases and J by 3 bases, 7 bases remained unmatched.

This chain links TRBV30 with TRBJ1-1; D call uncertain. The germline gives CDR1 GTSNPN, CDR2 SVGIG (reference sequence). The CDR3 is 15 amino acids. Trimming removed 0 bases from V and 0 bases from J, with 11 bases in between. The CDR3 nucleotides read TGTGCCTGGAGTGTCGGACGGATTATGAACACTGAAGCTTTCTTT. It codes for CAWSVGRIMNTEAFF.

The V and J genes are TRBV5-1 and TRBJ1-6, with a possible D match to TRBD1 (5 bases). The CDR3 totals 15 residues. Trimming took 4 bases from V and 10 from J, leaving 18 bases between them. Per germline, CDR1 SGHRS and CDR2 YFSETQ. This CDR3 is CASSLAGKGRSPLHF. CDR3 DNA sequence: TGCGCCAGCAGCCTGGCAGGGAAGGGACGCTCACCCCTCCACTTT. The full variable domain, its missing parts supplied by reference TRBV5-1 and TRBJ1-6, is KAGVTQTPRYLIKTRGQQVTLSCSPISGHRSVSWYQQTPGQGLQFLFEYFSETQRNKGNFPGRFSGRQFSNSRSEMNVSTLELGDSALYLCASSLAGKGRSPLHFGNGTRLTVT.

The chain uses TRBV30 and TRBJ2-7, with 9 positions matching TRBD1. In germline, CDR1 is GTSNPN, CDR2 SVGIG (reference sequence). The ends lost 0 bases at V and 2 bases at J; junction bases unmatched: 2. The CDR3 is 14 amino acids. The DNA for the CDR3 is TGTGCCTGGAGTGTATGGACAGGGGCCTACGAGCAGTACTTC. Its translation is CAWSVWTGAYEQYF.

Remarks on this clone: At the DNA level, this CDR3 is encoded by other sequences in the same sample as well. The chain recombines TRBV19 with TRBJ2-7, with TRBD1 as a possible D gene (6 bases). CDR1 and CDR2 from the germline V gene are LNHDA and SQIVND (reference sequence). The CDR3 has 14 residues. V shed 1 base and J shed 6 bases, with 13 bases lying between them. The CDR3 reads CASSIGPGVGEQYF. The DNA of the CDR3 is TGTGCCAGTAGTATAGGTCCAGGGGTTGGCGAGCAGTACTTC.

CDR3 coding DNA: TGTGCCAGCAGCTCTCCGGGACTAGCGGGTTACTTCACAGATACGCAGTATTTT. Amino acids: CASSSPGLAGYFTDTQYF. J is TRBJ2-3 and V is TRBV7-2; 12 bases fit TRBD2. This CDR3 is 18 amino acids long. Trimming at V came to 4 bases and at J to 2 bases, leaving 10 bases not matched to a gene. Germline V CDR1 and CDR2: SGHTA, FQGNSA.

The J gene is TRBJ2-7, the V gene TRBV28; weak D call: TRBD2 (6 bases). Germline V gene sequence: CDR1 MDHEN, CDR2 SYDVKM. With 2 bases removed from V and 0 bases from J, the gap between germline ends came to 11 bases. This CDR3 region has 15 residues. CDR3 nucleotide sequence: TGTGCCAGCAGTTTAGTGGGAGGAAACTCCTACGAGCAGTACTTC. It is translated as CASSLVGGNSYEQYF.

With respect to this clone: One junction end disagrees with the germline gene, perhaps due to a read error. The chain carries TRBV11-2 and TRBJ2-1; D may be TRBD1 (5 bases). Germline V gene lookup returns CDR1 SGHAT and CDR2 FQNNGV. CDR3 length equals 12 residues. The CDR3 DNA reads TGTGCCAGCAGCTTAGTCCTTCAGGGTAGTCTCTTC. Translation: CASSLVLQGSLF.

V gene TRBV6-5 combines with J gene TRBJ2-3, with a possible D match to TRBD2 (5 bases). The CDR3 has 14 amino acids. The V end was cut by 6 bases, the J end by 4 bases, with 14 bases between. The V gene's germline CDR1 is MNHEY and CDR2 SVGAGI. This CDR3 reads CASSSGRTPDTQYF. The CDR3 DNA is TGTGCCAGCAGCTCTGGACGGACTCCAGATACGCAGTATTTT.

This clone has just one count. This rearrangement joins TRBV9 to TRBJ2-3; 12 bases are shared with TRBD2. This CDR3 spans 16 amino acids. V gave up 4 bases and J gave up 3 bases; unmatched junction bases: 6. CDR1 is SGDLS and CDR2 is YYNGEE in the germline V gene. The CDR3 DNA follows: TGTGCCAGCAGCAAATGGACTAGCGGGGTGACAGATACGCAGTATTTT. The encoded protein is CASSKWTSGVTDTQYF.

The chain combines TRBV28 with TRBJ2-7, with D hard to call. Germline assignment: CDR1 MDHEN and CDR2 SYDVKM. V was cut by 1 base and J by 4 bases, with 11 bases left in between. CDR3 length: 14 residues. CDR3 DNA: TGTGCCAGCAGTTTATCACGGTTTTCGTACGAGCAGTACTTC. This encodes CASSLSRFSYEQYF.

In regard to this clone: This specimen includes other DNA sequences encoding the same CDR3. This chain connects TRBV9 to TRBJ2-7; D is unclear. CDR1 and CDR2 from the germline V gene are SGDLS and YYNGEE. The CDR3 covers 14 residues. Trimming removed 0 bases from V and 0 bases from J, with 7 bases in between. CDR3: CASSVGLSSYEQYF. CDR3 sequence (DNA): TGTGCCAGCAGCGTAGGGTTGAGCTCCTACGAGCAGTACTTC.

V usage is TRBV11-2 and J usage is TRBJ1-4; D unresolved. CDR1 SGHAT and CDR2 FQNNGV come from the germline V gene. Trimming pared 1 base from V and 5 bases from J, leaving 11 bases between. The CDR3 loop spans 15 amino acids. For the CDR3, the DNA is TGTGCCAGCAGCTTAGTCTGGGTTACAAATGAAAAACTGTTTTTT. Its translation is CASSLVWVTNEKLFF. The full variable domain, completed using reference TRBV11-2 and TRBJ1-4, is EAGVAQSPRYKIIEKRQSVAFWCNPISGHATLYWYQQILGQGPKLLIQFQNNGVVDDSQLPKDRFSAERLKGVDSTLKIQPAKLEDSAVYLCASSLVWVTNEKLFFGSGTQLSVL.

Turning to this clone: The sample carries other DNA sequences with the same CDR3. The chain joins TRBV10-3 to TRBJ2-2; D gene ambiguous. CDR3 length: 12 residues. Germline V gives CDR1 ENHRY, CDR2 SYGVKD. The V and J ends lost 6 bases and 1 base respectively, with 3 bases between them. The CDR3, as DNA: TGTGCCATCAGCGGGAACACCGGGGAGCTGTTTTTT. Its translation is CAISGNTGELFF.

V is TRBV4-1 and J is TRBJ2-1, with D unclear. Trimming shortened V by 0 bases and J by 2 bases, and 11 bases separated the two germline ends. CDR1 is MGHRA, CDR2 YSYEKL, per germline. The CDR3 length is 16 residues. The CDR3 DNA is TGCGCCAGCAGCCAAGAATCGCCTAGTCCCTACAATGAGCAGTTCTTC. Its protein is CASSQESPSPYNEQFF.

This clone was seen just once. This chain links TRBV5-4 with TRBJ2-7; maybe TRBD2 (6 bases). CDR3 size: 17 residues. Germline V gene lookup returns CDR1 SGHNT and CDR2 YYREEE (reference sequence). The V end was cut by 4 bases, the J end by 4 bases, with 24 bases between. This CDR3 reads CASSLQGRGGLMYEQYF. CDR3 DNA sequence: TGTGCCAGCAGCCTGCAGGGTCGGGGAGGATTAATGTACGAGCAGTACTTC.

CDR3 region: CASSPLAGGPYEQYF. CDR3 DNA sequence: TGCGCCAGCAGCCCCCTAGCGGGGGGGCCGTACGAGCAGTACTTC. This sequence joins TRBV4-1 and TRBJ2-7; 12 bases fit TRBD2. The trim removed 4 bases at V and 4 bases at J, leaving 5 bases unmatched. The CDR3 sequence is 15 residues long. Germline CDR1 reads MGHRA; CDR2 reads YSYEKL.

V and J are TRBV6-6 and TRBJ2-2; no clear D. CDR3 length: 10 amino acids. Looked up from germline, CDR1 is MNHNY and CDR2 is SVGAGI (reference sequence). V was clipped by 0 bases and J by 14 bases, with 4 bases between them. The CDR3: CASSYSKLFF. The DNA for the CDR3 is TGTGCCAGCAGTTACTCGAAACTGTTTTTT.

This chain uses TRBV6-5 with TRBJ1-1; D is ambiguous. This CDR3 region has 12 residues. From germline, CDR1 is MNHEY and CDR2 SVGAGI. Trimming removed 6 bases from V and 4 bases from J, with 9 bases in between. CDR3 DNA sequence: TGTGCCAGCAGGTCCTCAGGCACTGAAGCTTTCTTT. Protein: CASRSSGTEAFF.

This clone occurred once. The chain is built from TRBV7-2 and TRBJ2-6, with D possibly called TRBD1 or TRBD2 (5 bases each). CDR3 length: 17 residues. Trimming left V 5 bases short and J 2 bases short, with 16 bases between. Looked up from germline, CDR1 is SGHTA and CDR2 is FQGNSA. In DNA form, the CDR3 reads TGTGCCAGCAGCAAGGGACCCGCCCCCACTGGGGCCAACGTCCTGACTTTC. Protein product: CASSKGPAPTGANVLTF. Drawing the rest from reference TRBV7-2 and TRBJ2-6, the complete variable domain is GAGVSQSPSNKVTEKGKDVELRCDPISGHTALYWYRQSLGQGLEFLIYFQGNSAPDKSGLPSDRFSAERTGGSVSTLTIQRTQQEDSAVYLCASSKGPAPTGANVLTFGAGSRLTVL.

This chain uses TRBV5-1 with TRBJ2-5; 9 bases are a match to TRBD2. The CDR3 sequence is 16 residues long. Germline CDR1 is SGHRS and CDR2 is YFSETQ. Trimming cost V 4 bases and J 0 bases; bases outside gene matches: 7. The CDR3 region is CASSGRGTSYQETQYF. In DNA form, the CDR3 reads TGCGCCAGCAGCGGGAGAGGGACTAGCTACCAAGAGACCCAGTACTTC.

This chain links TRBV6-1 with TRBJ1-1, with 7 bases matching TRBD1. Germline CDR1 and CDR2: MNHNS and SASEGT. Losses at the gene ends were 0 bases for V and 1 base for J; bases not matched to a gene: 2. This CDR3 contains 15 residues. The CDR3 DNA is TGTGCCAGCAGTGAAGCGCGGACAGGGAACACTGAAGCTTTCTTT. It translates to CASSEARTGNTEAFF.

This clone showed up just once. J is TRBJ2-3 and V is TRBV9; D not resolved. Per germline, CDR1 SGDLS and CDR2 YYNGEE. CDR3 size: 16 residues. V was pared by 4 bases and J by 2 bases, with 17 bases between. Here the CDR3 DNA reads TGTGCCAGCAGCCTAGGAGATACCACTCCCACAGATACGCAGTATTTT. This translates into CASSLGDTTPTDTQYF. Combining the CDR3 with reference TRBV9 and TRBJ2-3 gives the whole variable domain DSGVTQTPKHLITATGQRVTLRCSPRSGDLSVYWYQQSLDQGLQFLIQYYNGEERAKGNILERFSAQQFPDLHSELNLSSLELGDSALYFCASSLGDTTPTDTQYFGPGTRLTVL.

V gene TRBV9 combines with J gene TRBJ2-7; the D is unclear. Deletions cut 0 bases from V and 3 bases from J, with 13 bases between. The CDR3 is made up of 15 amino acids. Germline values: CDR1 SGDLS, CDR2 YYNGEE. CDR3 sequence: CASSVEVGTYYEQYF. CDR3 coding DNA: TGTGCCAGCAGCGTAGAGGTGGGTACTTACTACGAGCAGTACTTC. The entire variable domain, with the rest obtained from reference TRBV9 and TRBJ2-7, is as follows: DSGVTQTPKHLITATGQRVTLRCSPRSGDLSVYWYQQSLDQGLQFLIQYYNGEERAKGNILERFSAQQFPDLHSELNLSSLELGDSALYFCASSVEVGTYYEQYFGPGTRLTVT.

For this clone: Other DNA sequences in the same sample also yield this CDR3. This rearrangement joins TRBV30 to TRBJ2-7; D remains unclear. CDR1 is GTSNPN and CDR2 is SVGIG in the germline V gene (reference sequence). The CDR3 is 12 amino acids. V lost 5 bases and J 4 bases, leaving 12 bases between the germline ends. This CDR3 reads CAWSQSTYEQYF. The CDR3 DNA reads as TGTGCCTGGTCGCAATCTACGTACGAGCAGTACTTC.

The chain links TRBV10-3 to TRBJ2-1; D gene ambiguous. Germline CDR1 ENHRY, CDR2 SYGVKD. CDR3 length equals 13 residues. V was trimmed by 3 bases and J by 5 bases, leaving 8 bases between them. The CDR3 region has the DNA TGTGCCATCAGTGATGTGCCCGACAATGAGCAGTTCTTC. Amino acids: CAISDVPDNEQFF.

The V call is TRBV6-4, the J call TRBJ2-3; D possibly matches TRBD1 or TRBD2 (5 bases each). This CDR3 is built from 15 residues. Germline CDR1 reads MRHNA; CDR2 reads SNTAGT. V was pared by 6 bases and J by 1 base, with 14 bases between. CDR3 bases: TGTGCCAGCAGCCCAGCGGTGGGGGGCACAGATACGCAGTATTTT. The encoded protein is CASSPAVGGTDTQYF.

V gene TRBV30 combines with J gene TRBJ1-6; D is uncertain. Germline values: CDR1 GTSNPN, CDR2 SVGIG (reference sequence). V was trimmed by 3 bases and J by 8 bases, leaving 11 bases between them. This CDR3 contains 13 residues. CDR3 coding DNA: TGTGCCTGGAGGCCGTACATGGATTCACCCCTCCACTTT. This codes for CAWRPYMDSPLHF.

The gene calls are TRBV19 and TRBJ2-5, with 7 bases matching TRBD2. With 5 bases clipped from V and 3 bases from J, the junction kept 12 bases outside the gene matches. CDR3 size: 16 residues. From germline, CDR1 is LNHDA and CDR2 SQIVND (reference sequence). The chain's CDR3 is CASSDVLNRGEETQYF. The CDR3 nucleotides are TGTGCCAGTAGTGACGTATTAAATCGGGGGGAAGAGACCCAGTACTTC.

The chain's CDR3 is CASSFWTGGREKLFF. DNA for the CDR3: TGTGCCAGCAGCTTCTGGACAGGGGGCCGTGAAAAACTGTTTTTT. The chain is built from TRBV7-2 and TRBJ1-4, with 11 bases aligning to TRBD1. CDR3 size: 15 residues. Germline CDR1 is SGHTA and CDR2 is FQGNSA. V dropped 3 bases and J dropped 7; count of bases not matched to a gene: 4. Variable domain in full (rest from reference TRBV7-2 and TRBJ1-4): GAGVSQSPSNKVTEKGKDVELRCDPISGHTALYWYRQSLGQGLEFLIYFQGNSAPDKSGLPSDRFSAERTGGSVSTLTIQRTQQEDSAVYLCASSFWTGGREKLFFGSGTQLSVL.